The rows below give T cell receptor beta chains drawn from one sample of a study of shared clonotypes between healthy human individuals. Sequencing used immunoSEQ multiplex PCR; TCRdb keeps in-frame clones, though not all of them. This table has 2,500,000 or so clones, just over 90% appearing once. The sequenced sample consisted of naive CD4+ T cells sorted from blood. The receptor set was obtained from a young man in good health. CDR3s include the opening cysteine and the closing phenylalanine or tryptophan. The order of the fields is CDR3 protein, V gene.

CDR3 protein: CASRDSFYGYTF
V gene: TRBV6-1

CDR3 protein: CATSTGDSTSNYGYTF
V gene: TRBV19

CDR3 protein: CASSPGTGQETQYF
V gene: TRBV7-7

CDR3 protein: CASSLVLQGGTDTQYF
V gene: TRBV5-1

CDR3 protein: CASSLAFMAGEGYTF
V gene: TRBV28

CDR3 protein: CASSLTGVGELFF
V gene: TRBV5-4

CDR3 protein: CASSRTANYEQYF
V gene: TRBV6-5

CDR3 protein: CASRVMLLGPYGYTF
V gene: TRBV6-1

CDR3 protein: CASSFQGGEKLFF
V gene: TRBV6-5

CDR3 protein: CASSLTGTGFYEQYF
V gene: TRBV5-1

CDR3 protein: CASMRVFDGYTF
V gene: TRBV2

CDR3 protein: CASSPPDRGRNEQYF
V gene: TRBV5-4

CDR3 protein: CASSYSTQGGYGYTF
V gene: TRBV6-5

CDR3 protein: CASSISAGSYIQFF
V gene: TRBV19

CDR3 protein: CASSRTAASSTDTQYF
V gene: TRBV4-1

CDR3 protein: CASSLRRGATYEQYF
V gene: TRBV5-1

CDR3 protein: CASSLDFSNEQYF
V gene: TRBV11-3

CDR3 protein: CASSPQGARGDTQYF
V gene: TRBV4-1

CDR3 protein: CASSLGTNNEQFF
V gene: TRBV11-2

CDR3 protein: CASSERRDDTEAFF
V gene: TRBV2

CDR3 protein: CASSFQGSNEKLFF
V gene: TRBV7-2

CDR3 protein: CASSEGGPPETQYF
V gene: TRBV6-1

CDR3 protein: CASTPSGSYYGAYNEQFF
V gene: TRBV7-2

CDR3 protein: CASSQDILGAGGRAETQYF
V gene: TRBV4-3

CDR3 protein: CASSPPGWTQYF
V gene: TRBV6-5

CDR3 protein: CASSGTGISGELFF
V gene: TRBV19

CDR3 protein: CASSKALRLAASTDTQYF
V gene: TRBV21-1

CDR3 protein: CASSLTGNTGELFF
V gene: TRBV7-9

CDR3 protein: CASSFLDRGSRGEQYF
V gene: TRBV6-6

CDR3 protein: CASSETGNGNTIYF
V gene: TRBV6-1

CDR3 protein: CASSSGTSDNEQFF
V gene: TRBV5-1

CDR3 protein: CASSMAKNTHNYGYTF
V gene: TRBV19

CDR3 protein: CASSMLGYQPQHF
V gene: TRBV19

CDR3 protein: CASQTDSNQPQHF
V gene: TRBV19

CDR3 protein: CVLGGRTHEKLFF
V gene: TRBV2

CDR3 protein: CASSFGPLVSEQYF
V gene: TRBV5-6

CDR3 protein: CASSLGQGLFETQYF
V gene: TRBV7-8

CDR3 protein: CASSLALAGGQETQYF
V gene: TRBV7-9

CDR3 protein: CCTQGVRDQPQHF
V gene: TRBV28

CDR3 protein: CATSLRTGPTDEQYF
V gene: TRBV15

CDR3 protein: CASRGQGVYGYTF
V gene: TRBV6-1

CDR3 protein: CASSEAGGPNEKLFF
V gene: TRBV7-9

CDR3 protein: CASSSFSGTGNTEAFF
V gene: TRBV5-4

CDR3 protein: CASSLGDRASPYEQYF
V gene: TRBV7-9

CDR3 protein: CASRSGTVNTYEQYF
V gene: TRBV2

CDR3 protein: CASSESDTEAFF
V gene: TRBV6-1

CDR3 protein: CASRQTGATTGELFF
V gene: TRBV2

CDR3 protein: CASSLAGSTDTQYF
V gene: TRBV7-6

CDR3 protein: CASSDYSGALYEQFF
V gene: TRBV6-4

CDR3 protein: CASSPKGAGATYNEQFF
V gene: TRBV7-2

CDR3 protein: CASRYQGGTEAFF
V gene: TRBV6-5

CDR3 protein: CASSLESLDQPQHF
V gene: TRBV5-1

CDR3 protein: CASSDGEKGYTGELFF
V gene: TRBV10-2

CDR3 protein: CASGYSGSSYEQYF
V gene: TRBV5-1

CDR3 protein: CASSFHRTGGASEAFF
V gene: TRBV7-9

CDR3 protein: CASSLEGDNEQFF
V gene: TRBV11-3

CDR3 protein: CASSLASTLPYEQYF
V gene: TRBV7-2

CDR3 protein: CASSKGGTQGETQYF
V gene: TRBV5-5

CDR3 protein: CASSQDWGGLAGTDTQYF
V gene: TRBV4-3

CDR3 protein: CASSLVGQGVRETQYF
V gene: TRBV5-1